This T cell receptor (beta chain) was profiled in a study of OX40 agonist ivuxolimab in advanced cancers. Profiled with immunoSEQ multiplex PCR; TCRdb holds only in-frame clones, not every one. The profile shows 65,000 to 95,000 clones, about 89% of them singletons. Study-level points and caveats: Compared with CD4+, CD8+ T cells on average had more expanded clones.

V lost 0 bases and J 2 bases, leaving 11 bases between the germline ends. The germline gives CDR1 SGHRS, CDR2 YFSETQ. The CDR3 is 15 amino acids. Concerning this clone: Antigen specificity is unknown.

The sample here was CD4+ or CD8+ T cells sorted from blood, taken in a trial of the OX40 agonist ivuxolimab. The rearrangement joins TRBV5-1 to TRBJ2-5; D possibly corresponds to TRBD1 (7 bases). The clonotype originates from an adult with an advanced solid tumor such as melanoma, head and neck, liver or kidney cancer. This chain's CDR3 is CASSLDAGQQETQYF. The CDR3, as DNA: TGCGCCAGCAGCTTGGATGCGGGACAGCAAGAGACCCAGTACTTC.